What follows describes a single TCR beta chain. Its antigen remains unidentified. The entry originates in a study of cytomegalovirus exposure and HLA in healthy donors. The germline gives CDR1 SGHNT, CDR2 YENEEA. This CDR3 comprises 16 residues. The ends lost 5 bases at V and 0 bases at J; junction bases unmatched: 4. Researchers ran the PCR with 60 Vbeta and 13 Jbeta primers. Sequenced by immunoSEQ multiplex PCR; TCRdb stores in-frame clones only, minus some. The sample includes 100,000 to 150,000 clones, about four fifths seen only once; the top ten take about 3.9%. Whole-study results and caveats: Of the V segments, some could not be distinguished, including TRBV6-2 and TRBV6-3, and were excluded. In a later analysis, donors in an Asian-associated ancestry cluster reportedly had fewer N-insertions in productive TCRs than the cohort mean.

The gene calls are TRBV11-3 and TRBJ2-5; 12 positions match TRBD2. This TCR came from a woman in her 40s in good health and CMV-seropositive. The sample taken for sequencing was PBMCs. The CDR3 here is CASSPRTSGDQETQYF. The CDR3, as DNA: TGTGCCAGCAGCCCCCGGACTAGCGGGGACCAAGAGACCCAGTACTTC.